One TCR beta chain is described in this entry. The time point: after neoadjuvant nivolumab, at surgical resection. Patients had newly diagnosed, untreated stage II-IVA oral cavity squamous cell carcinoma. Assay used: immunoSEQ multiplex PCR; TCRdb lists only in-frame clones, some missing. This table holds under 25,000 clones, 25% to 30% found once. Germline V gene data show CDR1 as SGHRS and CDR2 as YFSETQ. The CDR3 is made up of 14 amino acids. Between the trimmed V and J ends, which lost 4 bases and 2 bases, there was a span of 10 bases. These data belong to a study of neoadjuvant anti-PD-1 for oral cavity cancer.

The TCR originated in a person aged 35-79 years with oral cavity squamous cell carcinoma. The sample in question was tumor tissue, obtained after nivolumab (anti-PD-1) treatment. This chain joins TRBV5-1 and TRBJ1-5, with D perhaps matching TRBD1 (6 bases). Here the CDR3 DNA reads TGCGCCAGCAGCGCAGGGGACGGCAATCAGCCCCAGCATTTT. This sequence encodes CASSAGDGNQPQHF.